These 26 T cell receptor beta chains originate from one sample sequenced in a study of Tregs in tolerant kidney transplant recipients. The method was immunoSEQ multiplex PCR; TCRdb's version includes in-frame clones alone and lacks a portion of them. The sample lists about 240,000 clones, more than 65% occurring once. Source material: CD4+ T cells from blood. These receptors came from a human donor in good health.

The chain has TRBV5-1 and TRBJ2-3, with 12 nucleotides matching TRBD1. J was trimmed by 6 bases and V by 3 bases; bases with no gene match: 5. This CDR3 spans 15 amino acids. Looked up from germline, CDR1 is SGHRS and CDR2 is YFSETQ. The CDR3 nucleotides are TGCGCCAGCAGCTCCGGGACAGGGGGCCCCGATACGCAGTATTTT. Translation gives CASSSGTGGPDTQYF. Full variable domain (rest looked up from reference TRBV5-1 and TRBJ2-3): KAGVTQTPRYLIKTRGQQVTLSCSPISGHRSVSWYQQTPGQGLQFLFEYFSETQRNKGNFPGRFSGRQFSNSRSEMNVSTLELGDSALYLCASSSGTGGPDTQYFGPGTRLTVL.

V gene TRBV6-5 combines with J gene TRBJ1-2; D is unclear. From germline, CDR1 is MNHEY and CDR2 SVGAGI. Trimming took 2 bases from V and 8 from J, leaving 18 bases between them. CDR3 size: 15 residues. The CDR3 reads CASSYAHRVAGGYTF. CDR3 nucleotides: TGTGCCAGCAGTTACGCTCACAGAGTTGCTGGGGGCTACACCTTC.

The chain carries TRBV13 and TRBJ1-1; TRBD1 might be the D (5 bases). V was shortened by 4 bases and J by 10 bases, with 19 bases between the two germline ends. This CDR3 spans 14 amino acids. Looked up from germline, CDR1 is PRHDT and CDR2 is FYEKMQ (reference sequence). The CDR3 spells CASSWGSLTKGAFF. For the CDR3, the DNA is TGTGCCAGCAGCTGGGGGTCACTAACTAAGGGAGCTTTCTTT.

This clone was seen only a few times. The genes are TRBV4-2 and TRBJ2-1; 15 positions match TRBD2. Losses at the gene ends were 4 bases for V and 9 bases for J; bases not matched to a gene: 13. Per the germline V gene, CDR1 is LGHNA and CDR2 is YNFKEQ. This CDR3 comprises 18 residues. The CDR3, as DNA: TGTGCCAGCAGCCTTGGACTAGCGGGAGGGCCGGGGTTTAGTGAGCAGTTCTTC. It specifies CASSLGLAGGPGFSEQFF.

V is TRBV18 and J is TRBJ2-7; 7 positions agree with TRBD1. The CDR3 is made up of 17 amino acids. V shed 0 bases and J 5 bases; nucleotides not matched to a gene: 13. Germline V gene sequence: CDR1 KGHSH, CDR2 LQKENI. The CDR3 sequence is CASSPPLGNRGINEQYF. As DNA, the CDR3 is TGTGCCAGCTCACCACCGTTAGGGAACAGGGGTATCAACGAGCAGTACTTC.

Notes on this clone: This same CDR3 is encoded by further DNA sequences in the sample. V is TRBV7-9 and J is TRBJ2-1; 7 positions match TRBD2. V dropped 5 bases and J dropped 0; count of bases not matched to a gene: 1. The CDR3 totals 14 residues. Germline values: CDR1 SEHNR, CDR2 FQNEAQ (reference sequence). Written as DNA, the CDR3 is TGTGCCAGCAGCCAGCGGGACTCCTACAATGAGCAGTTCTTC. It codes for CASSQRDSYNEQFF.

The V gene is TRBV11-2, the J gene TRBJ2-7; 10 bases match TRBD1. CDR3 length: 15 amino acids. The trim removed 5 bases at V and 4 bases at J, leaving 8 bases unmatched. The germline V gene has CDR1 SGHAT and CDR2 FQNNGV. The CDR3 loop reads CASSVSTGGQYEQYF. As DNA, the CDR3 is TGTGCCAGCAGCGTCTCGACAGGGGGCCAGTACGAGCAGTACTTC.

The chain joins TRBV5-6 to TRBJ2-5; 12 nucleotides agree with TRBD1. V trimming: 3 bases; J trimming: 3 bases; junction bases outside the gene matches: 9. CDR3 length equals 17 residues. The germline CDR1 and CDR2 sequences are SGHDT and YYEEEE. CDR3 DNA sequence: TGTGCCAGCAGCTGGGGGACAGGGGGCTTTTTGGAAGAGACCCAGTACTTC. It translates to CASSWGTGGFLEETQYF.

V and J are TRBV7-2 and TRBJ2-6, with TRBD1 matching 8 bases. This CDR3 is built from 16 residues. CDR1 is SGHTA and CDR2 is FQGNSA in the germline V gene. J lost 4 bases, V lost 5 bases, and 7 bases had no gene match. In nucleotides, the CDR3 is TGTGCCAGCAGCCCGGACAGGGCGGAAGGGGCCAACGTCCTGACTTTC. Its translation is CASSPDRAEGANVLTF.

The V gene is TRBV5-1, the J gene TRBJ2-7, with D perhaps matching TRBD1 (7 bases). V was cut by 0 bases and J by 5 bases, with 12 bases left in between. The CDR3 is made up of 14 amino acids. Germline V lookup: CDR1 SGHRS, CDR2 YFSETQ. Here the CDR3 reads CASSLGQGGNEQYF. The CDR3 DNA reads as TGCGCCAGCAGCTTGGGACAGGGAGGCAACGAGCAGTACTTC.

On this clone itself: Different DNA sequences within this sample yield the same CDR3. The chain couples TRBV19 to TRBJ2-3; D unresolved. Germline-derived CDR1 and CDR2 are LNHDA and SQIVND (reference sequence). The length of the CDR3 is 11 residues. Trimming removed 5 bases at V and 2 bases at J, with 2 bases between. The CDR3 protein is CASSLTDTQYF. The CDR3, as DNA: TGTGCCAGTAGTCTCACAGATACGCAGTATTTT.

The chain is built from TRBV9 and TRBJ2-5, with 12 bases that match TRBD1. Germline V gene lookup returns CDR1 SGDLS and CDR2 YYNGEE. The CDR3 covers 18 residues. Trimming at V came to 3 bases and at J to 1 base, leaving 10 bases not matched to a gene. The CDR3 coding sequence is TGTGCCAGCAGCGGCGGGACAGGGGGCAAAGGGGTCCAAGAGACCCAGTACTTC. This gives the protein CASSGGTGGKGVQETQYF.

A few counts support this clone. The V gene is TRBV25-1, the J gene TRBJ2-3, with unresolved D. Trimming stripped 3 bases from V and 6 bases from J, with 10 bases between. Germline lookup yields CDR1 MGHDK and CDR2 SYGVNS. The CDR3 consists of 13 residues. CDR3 amino acids: CASSDAAMDTQYF. The CDR3 DNA sequence: TGTGCCAGCAGTGATGCGGCGATGGATACGCAGTATTTT.

This clone appeared a few times. This sequence joins TRBV2 and TRBJ2-2; D may be TRBD2 (5 bases). V shed 6 bases and J shed 5 bases, with 7 bases lying between them. Germline assignment: CDR1 SNHLY and CDR2 FYNNEI. This CDR3 contains 12 residues. The CDR3 sequence is CASSPGTGELFF. CDR3 DNA: TGTGCCAGCAGCCCGGGGACCGGGGAGCTGTTTTTT.

The rearrangement links TRBV7-2 to TRBJ2-3, with D perhaps matching TRBD1 (6 bases). This CDR3 has 13 amino acids. V lost 3 bases and J 4 bases, leaving 8 bases between the germline ends. In germline, CDR1 is SGHTA, CDR2 FQGNSA. The DNA for the CDR3 is TGTGCCAGCAGCTTCACAGGGTCAGATACGCAGTATTTT. It codes for CASSFTGSDTQYF.

This chain links TRBV5-4 with TRBJ2-7; 11 bases match TRBD2. V trimming: 0 bases; J trimming: 3 bases; junction bases outside the gene matches: 2. The CDR3 extends over 15 amino acids. The germline V gene encodes CDR1 SGHNT and CDR2 YYREEE (reference sequence). CDR3 in DNA: TGTGCCAGCAGCTTGGGTACTAGCGGGAGCTACGAGCAGTACTTC. Translation: CASSLGTSGSYEQYF.

The J gene is TRBJ2-3, the V gene TRBV2, with 10 bases lining up with TRBD2. From germline, CDR1 is SNHLY and CDR2 FYNNEI. V lost 5 bases, J lost 4 bases, and 6 bases stayed unmatched. The CDR3 has 15 residues. CDR3 in amino acids: CASSPGTSVADTQYF. In DNA, the CDR3 is TGTGCCAGCAGTCCAGGGACTAGCGTGGCAGATACGCAGTATTTT.

This chain connects TRBV10-3 to TRBJ2-5, with 9 nucleotides matching TRBD2. J gave up 2 bases and V 0 bases, and 4 bases lay outside the gene matches. The CDR3 extends over 16 amino acids. Per the germline V gene, CDR1 is ENHRY and CDR2 is SYGVKD. CDR3 coding DNA: TGTGCCATCAGTGAGTCGACTAGCGGCACTCAAGAGACCCAGTACTTC. Protein: CAISESTSGTQETQYF.

The chain carries TRBV30 and TRBJ1-3; D remains ambiguous. CDR1 GTSNPN and CDR2 SVGIG come from the germline V gene (reference sequence). This CDR3 spans 14 amino acids. Trimming pared 1 base from V and 0 bases from J, leaving 7 bases between. The CDR3 bases are TGTGCCTGGAGTGCGTCGGGCTCTGGAAACACCATATATTTT. Translating gives CAWSASGSGNTIYF.

V and J are TRBV19 and TRBJ2-6; 9 positions match TRBD1. V shed 6 bases, J shed 0 bases, and the junction held 6 bases outside the gene matches. The CDR3 sequence is 17 residues long. Germline CDR1 LNHDA, CDR2 SQIVND (reference sequence). CDR3 sequence reads: CASRNPGQGSGANVLTF. The CDR3 DNA is TGTGCCAGTAGGAATCCGGGACAGGGCTCTGGGGCCAACGTCCTGACTTTC.

The V gene is TRBV9, the J gene TRBJ2-2; D is perhaps TRBD1 (6 bases). Germline V gene data show CDR1 as SGDLS and CDR2 as YYNGEE. The CDR3 is 16 residues long. The V end lost 1 base, the J end lost 2 bases, and 12 bases lay between the germline ends. The CDR3 is CASSVQDRLNTGELFF. CDR3 DNA sequence: TGTGCCAGCAGCGTACAGGACAGATTAAACACCGGGGAGCTGTTTTTT.

V usage is TRBV5-1 and J usage is TRBJ2-7; 11 positions agree with TRBD1. J lost 0 bases, V lost 6 bases, and 2 bases had no gene match. CDR3 size: 14 residues. CDR1 is SGHRS, CDR2 YFSETQ, per germline. CDR3 loop: CASKGQGASYEQYF. CDR3 DNA sequence: TGCGCCAGCAAAGGACAGGGGGCCTCCTACGAGCAGTACTTC. Full variable domain (missing parts from reference TRBV5-1 and TRBJ2-7): KAGVTQTPRYLIKTRGQQVTLSCSPISGHRSVSWYQQTPGQGLQFLFEYFSETQRNKGNFPGRFSGRQFSNSRSEMNVSTLELGDSALYLCASKGQGASYEQYFGPGTRLTVT.

The genes are TRBV10-2 and TRBJ2-5; D call uncertain. V was shortened by 3 bases and J by 5 bases, with 13 bases between the two germline ends. Germline V gene lookup returns CDR1 WSHSY and CDR2 SAAADI. The CDR3 is made up of 14 amino acids. The CDR3 protein is CASSDWLGWETQYF. The CDR3 coding sequence is TGCGCCAGCAGTGATTGGCTTGGGTGGGAGACCCAGTACTTC.

The J gene is TRBJ1-2, the V gene TRBV10-3, with 10 bases identical to TRBD1. CDR1 is ENHRY and CDR2 is SYGVKD in the germline V gene. The CDR3 has 15 amino acids. The J segment lost 5 bases and the V segment lost 11 bases, leaving 14 bases of the junction unmatched. The CDR3 loop is CAVGQGPSSNYGYTF. The CDR3 DNA sequence: TGTGCCGTGGGACAGGGGCCTTCCTCGAATTATGGCTACACCTTC.

This clone was recorded a few times. The chain combines TRBV6-1 with TRBJ1-1; TRBD1 might be the D (6 bases). Germline loops: CDR1 MNHNS, CDR2 SASEGT. There are 13 residues in the CDR3. Trimming removed 7 bases at V and 4 bases at J, with 13 bases between. CDR3 bases: TGTGCCAGCACCGTACAGGGAGGCACTGAAGCTTTCTTT. It codes for CASTVQGGTEAFF.

This clone was seen once. V and J are TRBV2 and TRBJ1-3; tentatively, D is TRBD1 (6 bases). CDR3 length: 15 residues. V gave up 0 bases and J gave up 3 bases, with 9 bases separating them. CDR1 and CDR2 (germline): SNHLY, FYNNEI. The CDR3 sequence: CASSEATGFGNTIYF. The CDR3 bases are TGTGCCAGCAGTGAAGCCACAGGGTTTGGAAACACCATATATTTT.